The 4 T cell receptor beta chains reported below all come from one sample, sequenced in a study of T cell changes during pregnancy in multiple sclerosis. TCRdb's copy holds only in-frame clones and misses some; the assay was immunoSEQ multiplex PCR. Among tens of thousands of clones listed, around 92% were seen once. The source was CD4+ T cells from peripheral blood mononuclear cells, collected after pregnancy. Receptor source: a female donor in good health, enrolled as a control in a pregnancy study.

The chain has TRBV5-1 and TRBJ2-4; 7 bases line up with TRBD1. The CDR3 has 15 amino acids. V lost 4 bases, J lost 9 bases, and 13 bases stayed unmatched. Germline V lookup: CDR1 SGHRS, CDR2 YFSETQ. The CDR3 region has the DNA TGCGCCAGCAGCCTTGGCGGACAGGCGCCTAGCATTCAGTACTTC. Its protein is CASSLGGQAPSIQYF.

This chain connects TRBV4-1 to TRBJ1-6; D is unresolved. Germline V CDR1 and CDR2: MGHRA, YSYEKL. The CDR3 sequence is 16 residues long. The V and J ends lost 4 bases and 8 bases respectively, with 18 bases between them. The CDR3 loop is CASSPRGAKVDSPLHF. The CDR3 DNA follows: TGCGCCAGCAGCCCGCGAGGTGCTAAAGTAGATTCACCCCTCCACTTT.

V is TRBV7-9 and J is TRBJ2-3, with 8 bases identical to TRBD1. The length of the CDR3 is 16 residues. V was clipped by 4 bases and J by 5 bases; unmatched bases: 11. CDR1 SEHNR and CDR2 FQNEAQ come from the germline V gene (reference sequence). For the CDR3, the DNA is TGTGCCAGCAGCTCCGGATTAAGGACAGGGAGAGATACGCAGTATTTT. Protein: CASSSGLRTGRDTQYF.

This chain joins TRBV6-5 and TRBJ2-2, with a weak D call TRBD1 (6 bases). This CDR3 spans 13 amino acids. CDR1 and CDR2 from the germline V gene are MNHEY and SVGAGI. Trimming stripped 7 bases from V and 6 bases from J, with 12 bases between. CDR3 amino acids: CASTYRVAGELFF. The CDR3 DNA sequence: TGTGCCAGCACCTACAGGGTGGCCGGGGAGCTGTTTTTT.